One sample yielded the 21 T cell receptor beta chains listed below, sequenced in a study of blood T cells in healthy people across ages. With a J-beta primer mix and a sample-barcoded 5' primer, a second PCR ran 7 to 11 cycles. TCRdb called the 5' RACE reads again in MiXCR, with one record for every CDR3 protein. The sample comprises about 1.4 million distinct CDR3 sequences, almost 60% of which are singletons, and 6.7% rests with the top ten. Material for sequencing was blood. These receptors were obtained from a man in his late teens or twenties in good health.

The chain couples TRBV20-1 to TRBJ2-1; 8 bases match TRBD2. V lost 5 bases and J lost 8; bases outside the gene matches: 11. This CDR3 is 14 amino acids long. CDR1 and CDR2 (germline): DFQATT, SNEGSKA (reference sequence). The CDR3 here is CSAPSGSFGDEQFF. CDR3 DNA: TGCAGTGCTCCCAGCGGGAGCTTCGGGGATGAGCAGTTCTTC.

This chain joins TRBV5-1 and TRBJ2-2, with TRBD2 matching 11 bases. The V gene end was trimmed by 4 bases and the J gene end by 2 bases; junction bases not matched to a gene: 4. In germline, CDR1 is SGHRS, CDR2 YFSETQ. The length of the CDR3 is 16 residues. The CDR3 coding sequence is TGCGCCAGCAGCCCTCTAGCGGGAGGCAACACCGGGGAGCTGTTTTTT. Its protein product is CASSPLAGGNTGELFF.

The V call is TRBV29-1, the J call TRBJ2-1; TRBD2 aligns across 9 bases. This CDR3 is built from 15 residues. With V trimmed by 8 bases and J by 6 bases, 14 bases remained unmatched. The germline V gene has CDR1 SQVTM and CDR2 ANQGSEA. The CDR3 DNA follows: TGCAGCACTGAGGACTCAGCGGGGGGAATCAATGAGCAGTTCTTC. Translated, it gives CSTEDSAGGINEQFF.

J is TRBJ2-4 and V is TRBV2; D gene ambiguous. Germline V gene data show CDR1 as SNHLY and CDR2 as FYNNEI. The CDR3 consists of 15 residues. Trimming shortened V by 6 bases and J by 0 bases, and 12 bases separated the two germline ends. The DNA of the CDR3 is TGTGCCAGCAGGAGCCCACAGCTAGCCAAAAACATTCAGTACTTC. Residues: CASRSPQLAKNIQYF.

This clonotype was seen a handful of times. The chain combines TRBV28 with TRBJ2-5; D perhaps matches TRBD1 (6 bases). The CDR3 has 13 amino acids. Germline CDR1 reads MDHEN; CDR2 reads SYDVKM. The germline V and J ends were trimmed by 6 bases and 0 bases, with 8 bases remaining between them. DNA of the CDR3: TGTGCCAGCAGAAGACAGGACCAAGAGACCCAGTACTTC. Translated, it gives CASRRQDQETQYF.

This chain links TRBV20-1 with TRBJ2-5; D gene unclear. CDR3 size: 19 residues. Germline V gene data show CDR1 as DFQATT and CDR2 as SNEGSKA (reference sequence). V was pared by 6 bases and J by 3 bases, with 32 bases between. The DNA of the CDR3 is TGCAGTGCGAGCCGCCAGGCTCCTACCCGCGACCGACTCAAAGAGACCCAGTACTTC. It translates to CSASRQAPTRDRLKETQYF.

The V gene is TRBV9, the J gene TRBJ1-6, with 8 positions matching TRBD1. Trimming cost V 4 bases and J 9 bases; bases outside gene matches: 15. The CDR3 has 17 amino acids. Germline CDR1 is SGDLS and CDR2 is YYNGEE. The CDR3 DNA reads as TGTGCCAGCAGCCCAAGGGGGGAGACAGGGGCGCCTTCACCCCTCCACTTT. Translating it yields CASSPRGETGAPSPLHF.

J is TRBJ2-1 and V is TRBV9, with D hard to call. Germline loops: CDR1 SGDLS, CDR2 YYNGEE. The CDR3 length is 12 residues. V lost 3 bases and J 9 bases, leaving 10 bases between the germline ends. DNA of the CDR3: TGTGCCAGCAGCGGAGCTCGGGTTGAGCAGTTCTTC. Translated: CASSGARVEQFF.

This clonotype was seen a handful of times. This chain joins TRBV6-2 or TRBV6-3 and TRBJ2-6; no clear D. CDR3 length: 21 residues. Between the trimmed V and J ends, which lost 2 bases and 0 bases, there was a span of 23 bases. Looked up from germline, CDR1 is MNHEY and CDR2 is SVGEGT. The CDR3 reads CASSYAIRAADPRSGANVLTF. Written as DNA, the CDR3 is TGTGCCAGCAGTTACGCCATCCGGGCTGCAGATCCTCGCTCTGGGGCCAACGTCCTGACTTTC.

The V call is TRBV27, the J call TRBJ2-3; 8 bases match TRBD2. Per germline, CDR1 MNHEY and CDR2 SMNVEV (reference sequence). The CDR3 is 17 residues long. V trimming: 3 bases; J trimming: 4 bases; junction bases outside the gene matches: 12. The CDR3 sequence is CASSFLRVAGFSDTQYF. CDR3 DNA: TGTGCCAGCAGTTTCCTCAGGGTAGCGGGATTTTCAGATACGCAGTATTTT.

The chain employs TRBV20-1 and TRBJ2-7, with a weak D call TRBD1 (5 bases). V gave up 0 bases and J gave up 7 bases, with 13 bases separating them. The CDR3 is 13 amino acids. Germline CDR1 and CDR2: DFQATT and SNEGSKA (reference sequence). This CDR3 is CSARDVLGDEQYF. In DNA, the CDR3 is TGCAGTGCTAGAGATGTTTTAGGGGATGAGCAGTACTTC.

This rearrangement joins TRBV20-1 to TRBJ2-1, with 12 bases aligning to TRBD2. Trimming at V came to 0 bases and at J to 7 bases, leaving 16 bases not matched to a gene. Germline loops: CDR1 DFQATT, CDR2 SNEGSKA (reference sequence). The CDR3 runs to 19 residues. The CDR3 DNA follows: TGCAGTGCTAGAGATTTGGGAGGGACTAGCGGGTCTGGCGCGAATGAGCAGTTCTTC. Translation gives CSARDLGGTSGSGANEQFF.

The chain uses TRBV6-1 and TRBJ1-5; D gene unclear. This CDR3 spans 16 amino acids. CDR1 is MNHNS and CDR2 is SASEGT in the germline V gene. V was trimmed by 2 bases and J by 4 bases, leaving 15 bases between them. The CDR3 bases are TGTGCCAGCAGTGAAACAGAGACGTCTAATAATCAGCCCCAGCATTTT. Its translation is CASSETETSNNQPQHF.

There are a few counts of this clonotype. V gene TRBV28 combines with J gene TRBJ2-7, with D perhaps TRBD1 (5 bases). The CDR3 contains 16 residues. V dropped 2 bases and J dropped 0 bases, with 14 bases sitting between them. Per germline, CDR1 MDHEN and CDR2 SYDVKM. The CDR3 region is CASSLPVDSLSYEQYF. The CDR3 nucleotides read TGTGCCAGCAGTTTACCCGTCGACAGTCTCTCCTACGAGCAGTACTTC.

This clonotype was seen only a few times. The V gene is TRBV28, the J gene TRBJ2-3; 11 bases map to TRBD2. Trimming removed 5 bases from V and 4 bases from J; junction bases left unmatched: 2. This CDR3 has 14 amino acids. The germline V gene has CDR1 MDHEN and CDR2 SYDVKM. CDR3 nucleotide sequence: TGTGCCAGCAGTACACTAGCGGGAGCAGATACGCAGTATTTT. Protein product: CASSTLAGADTQYF. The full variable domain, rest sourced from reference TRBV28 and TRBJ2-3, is DVKVTQSSRYLVKRTGEKVFLECVQDMDHENMFWYRQDPGLGLRLIYFSYDVKMKEKGDIPEGYSVSREKKERFSLILESASTNQTSMYLCASSTLAGADTQYFGPGTRLTVL.

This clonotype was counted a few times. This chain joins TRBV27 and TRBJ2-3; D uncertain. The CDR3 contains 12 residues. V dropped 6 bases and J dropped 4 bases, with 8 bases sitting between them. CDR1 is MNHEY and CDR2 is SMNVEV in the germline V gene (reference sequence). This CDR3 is CASSFGSDTQYF. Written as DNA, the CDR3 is TGTGCCAGCAGCTTTGGCTCAGATACGCAGTATTTT.

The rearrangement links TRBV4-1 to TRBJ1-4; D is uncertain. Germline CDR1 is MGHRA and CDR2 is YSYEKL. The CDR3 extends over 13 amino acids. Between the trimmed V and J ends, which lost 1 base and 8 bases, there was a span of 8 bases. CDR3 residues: CASSQGLLEKLFF. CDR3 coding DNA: TGCGCCAGCAGCCAAGGACTGCTAGAAAAACTGTTTTTT.

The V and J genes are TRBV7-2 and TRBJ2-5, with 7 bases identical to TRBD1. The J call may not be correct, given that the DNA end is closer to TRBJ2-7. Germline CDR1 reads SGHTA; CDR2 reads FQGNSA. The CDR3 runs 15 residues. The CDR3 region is CASSYRTGNTYEQYF. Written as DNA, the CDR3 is TGTGCCAGCAGCTATCGGACAGGAAATACCTACGAGCAGTACTTC.

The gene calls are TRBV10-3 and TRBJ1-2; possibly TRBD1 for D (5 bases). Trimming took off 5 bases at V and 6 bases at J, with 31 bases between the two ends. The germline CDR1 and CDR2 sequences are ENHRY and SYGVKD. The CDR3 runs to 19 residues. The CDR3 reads CAISPSLTAFHEKGDGYTF. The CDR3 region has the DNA TGTGCCATCAGTCCTTCATTGACAGCATTCCACGAAAAGGGCGATGGCTACACCTTC.

The CDR3 DNA reads TGTGCCACCAGCAGCAGACAGGACTCCTACGAGCAGTACTTC. Its protein is CATSSRQDSYEQYF. The chain carries TRBV10-3 and TRBJ2-7; D is possibly TRBD1 (6 bases). V lost 10 bases, J lost 0 bases, and 16 bases lay in between. Germline V lookup: CDR1 ENHRY, CDR2 SYGVKD. The CDR3 consists of 14 residues.

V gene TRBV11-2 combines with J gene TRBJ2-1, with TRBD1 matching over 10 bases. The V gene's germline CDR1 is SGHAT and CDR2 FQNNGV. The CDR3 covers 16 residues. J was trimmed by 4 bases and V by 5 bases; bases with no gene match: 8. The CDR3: CASSHWTGGPYNEQFF. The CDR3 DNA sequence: TGTGCCAGCAGCCACTGGACAGGGGGGCCGTACAATGAGCAGTTCTTC.